This T cell receptor (beta chain) came from a study of T cell responses to AZD1222 COVID-19 vaccine. General study results and limits: It should be noted that donors were predominantly white British and more often female, and clonal diversity was possibly underestimated. When two AZD1222 doses had been given, Spike-specific TCR breadth and depth rose.

Trimming took off 2 bases at V and 2 bases at J, with 10 bases between the two ends. CDR3 length: 15 amino acids. Per the germline V gene, CDR1 is MNHEY and CDR2 is SMNVEV (reference sequence). The method was immunoSEQ multiplex PCR; TCRdb's version includes in-frame clones alone and lacks a portion of them. The table has roughly 110,000 clones, approximately 89% seen once. A remark on this clone: Its antigen is not known.

The sample here was peripheral blood, taken on day 0 of AZD1222 vaccination. V is TRBV27 and J is TRBJ1-5; tentative D call: TRBD1 (6 bases). The TCR comes from an adult in good health. CDR3 protein: CASSLHRDGNQPQHF. The CDR3 coding sequence is TGTGCCAGCAGTTTACACAGGGATGGCAATCAGCCCCAGCATTTT.